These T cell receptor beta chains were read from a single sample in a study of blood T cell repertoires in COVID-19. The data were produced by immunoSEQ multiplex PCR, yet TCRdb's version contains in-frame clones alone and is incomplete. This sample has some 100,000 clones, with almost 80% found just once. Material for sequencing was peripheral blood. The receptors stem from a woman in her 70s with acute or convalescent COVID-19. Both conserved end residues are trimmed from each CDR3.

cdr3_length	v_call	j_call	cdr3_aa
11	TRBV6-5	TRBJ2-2	ASKRQEAGELF
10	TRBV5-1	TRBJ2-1	ASSLDRNEQF
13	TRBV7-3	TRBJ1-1	ASSPRTGGNTEAF
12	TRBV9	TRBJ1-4	ASSAGDSREKLF
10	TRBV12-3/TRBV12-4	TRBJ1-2	ASSFGGGGYT
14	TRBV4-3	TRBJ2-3	ASSQVSGSYTDTQY
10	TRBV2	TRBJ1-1	ASSEARHEAF
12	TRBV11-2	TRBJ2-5	ASERTGVQETQY
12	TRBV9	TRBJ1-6	ASSPAGGASPLH
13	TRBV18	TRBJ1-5	ASSPSGQGNQPQH
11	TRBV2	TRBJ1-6	ASRGQDNSPLH
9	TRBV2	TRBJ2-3	ASSPLAAQY
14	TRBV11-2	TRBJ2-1	ASSLRGGGRYNEQF
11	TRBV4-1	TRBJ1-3	ASSQERGNTIY
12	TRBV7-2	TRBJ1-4	ASSSGTHNEKLF
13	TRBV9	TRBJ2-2	ASSVSGTLTGELF
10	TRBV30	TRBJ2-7	AWSVLGGEQY
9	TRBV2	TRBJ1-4	ASSAYEKLF
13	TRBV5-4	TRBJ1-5	ASSLDQGTEQPQH
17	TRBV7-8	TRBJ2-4	ASSLESVAGGLAKNIQY
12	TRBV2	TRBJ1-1	ASRAGTENTEAF
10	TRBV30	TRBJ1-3	ALSDNRNTIY
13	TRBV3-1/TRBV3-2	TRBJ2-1	ASSQLGGAGNEQF
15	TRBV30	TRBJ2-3	AWTLGLWGVGTDTQY
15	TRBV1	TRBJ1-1	TSSQKKASTQNTEAF
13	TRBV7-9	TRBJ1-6	ASSQASPPYSPLH
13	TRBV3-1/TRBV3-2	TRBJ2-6	ASSQVRSGANVLT
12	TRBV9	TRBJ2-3	ASSVVGVTDTQY
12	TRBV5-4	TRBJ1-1	ASSPRGRNTEAF
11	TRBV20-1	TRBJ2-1	SASRGLHNEQF
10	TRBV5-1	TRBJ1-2	ASSPEGSGYT
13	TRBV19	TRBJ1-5	ASSNDRASNQPQH
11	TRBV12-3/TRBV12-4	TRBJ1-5	ASSSGGGQPQH
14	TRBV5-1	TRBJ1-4	ASSPLGTGANEKLF
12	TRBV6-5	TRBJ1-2	ASSNRGRLDGYT
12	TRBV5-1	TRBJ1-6	ASSSGFNNSPLH